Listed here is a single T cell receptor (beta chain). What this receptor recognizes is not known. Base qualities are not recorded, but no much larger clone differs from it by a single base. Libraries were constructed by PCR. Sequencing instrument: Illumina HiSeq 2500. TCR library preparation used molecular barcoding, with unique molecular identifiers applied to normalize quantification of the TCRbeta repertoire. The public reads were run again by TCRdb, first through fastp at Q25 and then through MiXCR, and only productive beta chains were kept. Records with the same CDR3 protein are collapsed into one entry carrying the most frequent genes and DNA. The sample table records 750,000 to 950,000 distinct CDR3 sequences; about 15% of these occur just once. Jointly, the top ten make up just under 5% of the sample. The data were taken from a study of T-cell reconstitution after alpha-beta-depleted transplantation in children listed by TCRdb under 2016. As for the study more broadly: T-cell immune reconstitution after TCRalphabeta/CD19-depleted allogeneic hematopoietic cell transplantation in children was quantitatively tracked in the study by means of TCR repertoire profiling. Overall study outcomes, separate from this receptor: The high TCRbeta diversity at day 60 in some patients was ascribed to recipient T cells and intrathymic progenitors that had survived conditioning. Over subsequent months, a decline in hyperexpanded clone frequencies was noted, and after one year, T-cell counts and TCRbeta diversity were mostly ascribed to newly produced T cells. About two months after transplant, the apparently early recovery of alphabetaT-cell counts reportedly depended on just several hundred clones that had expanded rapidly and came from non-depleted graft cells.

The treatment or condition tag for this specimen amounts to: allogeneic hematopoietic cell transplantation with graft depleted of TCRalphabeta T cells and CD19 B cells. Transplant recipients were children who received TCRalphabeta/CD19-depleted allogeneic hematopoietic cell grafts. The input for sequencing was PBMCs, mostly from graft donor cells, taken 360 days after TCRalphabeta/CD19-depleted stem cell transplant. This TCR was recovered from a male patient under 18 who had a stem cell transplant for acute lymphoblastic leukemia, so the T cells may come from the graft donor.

The DNA sequence follows: TGTGCCAGCAGCTTCCTCGGGGAGTCTAGCAATCAGCCCCAGCATTTT. Its product reads: CASSFLGESSNQPQHF. The sequence joins TRBV7-8 to TRBJ1-5, with the D segment identity uncertain. CDR1 is given as SGHVS and CDR2 as FQNEAQ, both from the germline V gene. The CDR3 sequence holds 16 residues, the cysteine and phenylalanine included. Only CDR3 DNA is held: 48 bases, read in frame from base 1. V is shortened by 3 bases, J by 0 bases, and the region joining them spans 12 bases.